This record covers a single TCR beta chain. The antigen it recognizes is unknown. The record has no base qualities; no much larger clone is one base away. These data originate in a study of T cells in Graves' hyperthyroidism and ophthalmopathy (dated by TCRdb to the late 2010s). Describing the broader study: Peripheral blood was sampled at the time of initial diagnosis, prior to any treatment. In several Graves' hyperthyroidism patients, the study also compared T-cell repertoires from thyroid tissue with T-cell repertoires from blood. Following sampling, methimazole starting at 30 mg daily was given to hyperthyroidism patients, and high-dose intravenous methylprednisolone was given to ophthalmopathy patients. The 100 or so discovery patients were divided at random into training and test sets in a 7:3 ratio. To identify distinguishing TCR V-J signatures, a discovery cohort of about a hundred patients was used, comprising 43 with Graves' ophthalmopathy and around 57 with stable Graves' hyperthyroidism. Whether ophthalmopathy could be predicted prospectively was tested in an independent validation cohort made up of approximately 19 hyperthyroidism patients plus 17 patients who later progressed to ophthalmopathy. According to the paper, TCR Vbeta CDR3 sequencing was carried out on 135 peripheral blood samples, which came from approximately 43 ophthalmopathy, roughly 75 hyperthyroidism and roughly 17 progressor patients. The paper as a whole reports these results and caveats: No statistical method was used to fix the sample size in advance, and group allocation was not hidden from the investigators. In validation, progression to ophthalmopathy was predicted by the model with about 70% sensitivity and nearly 75% specificity, a median of roughly six months before onset. Most expanded thyroid clonotypes (frequency above 0.001) were also found in blood, which suggests that blood repertoires may mirror thyroid immune responses. A model built on a 13 V-J signature distinguished ophthalmopathy from stable hyperthyroidism, reaching about 88% sensitivity and 81% to 83% specificity in cross-validation and 80%/75% in testing.

Hyperthyroidism patients were newly diagnosed, with disease duration under 2 months, and aged 18 to 65 years. Patients with uncontrolled infections, other autoimmune diseases, pregnancy or lactation were excluded. Diagnoses relied on clinical symptoms, serum thyroxine and TRAb, thyroid ultrasound and orbital computed tomography. Blood from progressor patients was collected at the time of first diagnosis with hyperthyroidism, before any ophthalmopathy symptoms had appeared. PBMCs were separated from under 12 ml of fresh peripheral blood using Ficoll-Paque density gradient centrifugation. Progressor patients were first diagnosed with Graves' hyperthyroidism and then developed ophthalmopathy during follow-up. Trizol reagent was used to extract total RNA, and RNA quality was then checked on an Agilent 2100 Bioanalyzer. TCR beta CDR3 regions were amplified from RNA transcripts. The TCR CDR3 was subjected to a first round of RT-PCR using the HTBI primer set and the Qiagen OneStep RT-PCR kit. The libraries were constructed in a second round of multiplex PCR and then size-selected and purified. The libraries were sequenced on an Illumina HiSeq2000 using paired-end 100 bp reads. In the paper's pipeline: Raw data were processed with SOAPnuke, discarding reads with adapters, uncalled bases, mean Phred below 15, or no exact constant-primer or identifier match. High-quality paired reads were merged using COPE v1.2.5, and each unique nucleotide sequence was defined as a clonotype. Clonotypes were aligned to IMGT TRBV, TRBD and TRBJ reference segments using MiTCR v1.1. The analysis included only V-J combinations with a frequency above 0.0001, which together covered roughly 99% of the repertoires. A TCS score was defined as the ratio of F50 (clonal expansion) to E x V (chaos), with BLOSUM62-based TCRdist applied between CDR3 peptides within each V-J. Welch's t-statistics and random forest reduced some 510 V-J features to about 13, which were used in a naive Bayes classifier (R e1071). Through fastp at Q25 and MiXCR, TCRdb rebuilt clones from the public reads, retaining in-frame beta chains. Every distinct CDR3 protein forms one entry, paired with its most common genes and DNA. The V and J calls here are based on TCRdb, not the publication. Counted in this sample were some 150,000 distinct CDR3 sequences; about 20% of them appeared once. More than 60% of the sample comes from the top ten.

CDR1 and CDR2 (SGHAT, FQNNGV) derive from the germline V gene. From the cysteine through the phenylalanine, the CDR3 covers 18 amino acids. Kept here is only the CDR3 DNA, which spans 54 bases and is read in frame from base 1. Trimming removed 3 bases from V and 2 bases from J, leaving 22 bases between the germline ends. What was sequenced was blood. The sequence links TRBV11-2 to TRBJ2-5; a tentative D match to TRBD1 spans 6 bases. The TCR originated in a woman in her 50s with Graves' hyperthyroidism that later progressed to Graves' ophthalmopathy. This receptor has the CDR3 CASSLGQGLMSIQETQYF. At the DNA level, the sequence is TGTGCCAGCAGCTTGGGGCAGGGGCTCATGTCAATTCAAGAGACCCAGTACTTC.